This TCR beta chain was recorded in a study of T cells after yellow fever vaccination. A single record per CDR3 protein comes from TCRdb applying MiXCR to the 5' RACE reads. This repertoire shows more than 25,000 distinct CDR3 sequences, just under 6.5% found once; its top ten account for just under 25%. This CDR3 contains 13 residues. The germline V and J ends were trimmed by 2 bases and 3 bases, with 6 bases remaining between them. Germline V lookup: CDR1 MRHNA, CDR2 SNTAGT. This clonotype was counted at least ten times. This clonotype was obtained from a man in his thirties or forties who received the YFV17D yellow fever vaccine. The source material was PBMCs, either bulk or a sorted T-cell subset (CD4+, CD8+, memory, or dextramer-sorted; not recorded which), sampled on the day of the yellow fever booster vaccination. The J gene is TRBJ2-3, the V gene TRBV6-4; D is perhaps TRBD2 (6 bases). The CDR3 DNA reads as TGTGCCAGCAGTGACCGGGAGACAGATACGCAGTATTTT. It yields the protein CASSDRETDTQYF.